This T cell receptor beta chain came from a study of T cells in localized non-small cell lung cancer. Regarding the study as a whole: A median of approximately 50 clones ranked among the top 100 in tumor appeared in adjacent lung. Longer overall survival associated with higher blood T cell density; shorter survival with higher adjacent-lung clonality. There was higher T cell clonality in uninvolved adjacent lung than in tumor, and it was highest there.

The CDR3 spans 17 residues. Trimming removed 0 bases at V and 0 bases at J, with 14 bases between. Germline V gene data show CDR1 as MNHNS and CDR2 as SASEGT. As regards this clone: Antigen: not known.

TCRdb's table, derived via immunoSEQ multiplex PCR, lists solely in-frame clones and lacks some. The sample lists approximately 20,000 clones, around 83% occurring once. The origin of this receptor is a man aged 40 to 70 with stage I lung adenocarcinoma. The gene calls are TRBV6-1 and TRBJ1-1; D gene uncertain. Sample: peripheral blood, taken before any cancer treatment. The chain's CDR3 is CASSEAWYRVMNTEAFF. The CDR3, as DNA: TGTGCCAGCAGTGAAGCGTGGTACAGAGTAATGAACACTGAAGCTTTCTTT.